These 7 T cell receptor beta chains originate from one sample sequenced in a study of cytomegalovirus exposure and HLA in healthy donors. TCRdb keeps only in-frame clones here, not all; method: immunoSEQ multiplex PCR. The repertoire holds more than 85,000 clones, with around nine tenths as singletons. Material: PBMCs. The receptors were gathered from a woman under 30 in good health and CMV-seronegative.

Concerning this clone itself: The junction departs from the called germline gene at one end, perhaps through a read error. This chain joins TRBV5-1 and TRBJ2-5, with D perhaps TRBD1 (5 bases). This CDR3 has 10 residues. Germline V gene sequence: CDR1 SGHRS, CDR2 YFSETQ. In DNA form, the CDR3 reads TGCGCCAGCAGCTCCCAGGGCGAGAACTTC. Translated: CASSSQGENF.

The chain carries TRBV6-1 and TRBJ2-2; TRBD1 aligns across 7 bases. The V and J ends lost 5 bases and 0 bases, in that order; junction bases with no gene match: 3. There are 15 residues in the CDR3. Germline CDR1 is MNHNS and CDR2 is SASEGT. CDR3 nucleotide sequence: TGTGCCAGCAGTCCGGGACAGCCGAACACCGGGGAGCTGTTTTTT. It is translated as CASSPGQPNTGELFF.

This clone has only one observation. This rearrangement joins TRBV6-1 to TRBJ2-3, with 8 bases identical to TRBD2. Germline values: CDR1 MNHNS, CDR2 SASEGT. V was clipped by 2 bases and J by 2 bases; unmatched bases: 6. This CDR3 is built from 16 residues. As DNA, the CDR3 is TGTGCCAGCAGTGAATCAGCGGGGGTATACACAGATACGCAGTATTTT. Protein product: CASSESAGVYTDTQYF.

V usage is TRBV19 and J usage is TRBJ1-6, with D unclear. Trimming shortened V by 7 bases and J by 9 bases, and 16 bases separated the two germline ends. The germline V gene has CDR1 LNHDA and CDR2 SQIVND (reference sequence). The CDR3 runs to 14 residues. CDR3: CASTQWQEGSPLHF. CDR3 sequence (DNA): TGTGCCAGTACCCAATGGCAGGAGGGTTCACCCCTCCACTTT.

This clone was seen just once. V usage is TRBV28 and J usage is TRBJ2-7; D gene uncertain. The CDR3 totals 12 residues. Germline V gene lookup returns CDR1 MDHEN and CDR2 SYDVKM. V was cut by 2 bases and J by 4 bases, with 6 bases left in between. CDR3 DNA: TGTGCCAGCAGTTTACCCCTATACGAGCAGTACTTC. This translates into CASSLPLYEQYF.

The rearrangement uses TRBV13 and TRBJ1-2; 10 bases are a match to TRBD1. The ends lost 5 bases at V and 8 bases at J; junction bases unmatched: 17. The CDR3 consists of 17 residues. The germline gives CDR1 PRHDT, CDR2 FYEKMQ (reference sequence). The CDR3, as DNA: TGTGCCAGCAGCCACAGCTATCAGACAGGGGGCATAGGAGGCTACACCTTC. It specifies CASSHSYQTGGIGGYTF.

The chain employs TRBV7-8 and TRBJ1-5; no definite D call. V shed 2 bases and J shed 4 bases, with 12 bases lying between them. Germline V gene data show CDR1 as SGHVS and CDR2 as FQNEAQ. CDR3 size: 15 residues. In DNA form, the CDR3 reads TGTGCCAGCAGCTTATCACGCTACTTAAATCAGCCCCAGCATTTT. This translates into CASSLSRYLNQPQHF.